This passage covers 6 T cell receptor beta chains from one sample sequenced in a study of beta chain features in type 1 diabetes. The isolated RNA, all of it, was reverse transcribed, so expressed TCRB transcripts were what got sequenced. Libraries were prepared by immunoSEQ multiplex PCR; TCRdb keeps only in-frame clonotypes and omits some of them. The table has about half a million clones, about 10% seen once. Sequenced sample: naive CD4+ T cells from blood. The receptors originated from a woman aged 18-29 years in good health.

The chain links TRBV19 to TRBJ1-1; weak D call: TRBD1 (5 bases). Trimming shortened V by 6 bases and J by 1 base, and 9 bases separated the two germline ends. CDR3 length: 13 amino acids. CDR1 and CDR2 (germline): LNHDA, SQIVND (reference sequence). Here the CDR3 reads CASRLQANTEAFF. CDR3 bases: TGTGCCAGTAGACTACAGGCGAACACTGAAGCTTTCTTT. Filled out from reference TRBV19 and TRBJ1-1, the complete variable domain reads DGGITQSPKYLFRKEGQNVTLSCEQNLNHDAMYWYRQDPGQGLRLIYYSQIVNDFQKGDIAEGYSVSREKKESFPLTVTSAQKNPTAFYLCASRLQANTEAFFGQGTRLTVV.

J is TRBJ2-3 and V is TRBV7-9; perhaps TRBD1 as D (5 bases). CDR3 size: 14 residues. CDR1 is SEHNR, CDR2 FQNEAQ, per germline (reference sequence). Trimming removed 4 bases at V and 3 bases at J, with 11 bases between. The CDR3 here is CASSSQVSTDTQYF. The CDR3 DNA sequence: TGTGCCAGCAGCTCACAGGTTTCAACAGATACGCAGTATTTT.

The J gene is TRBJ2-3, the V gene TRBV7-2, with 11 positions matching TRBD2. The CDR3 sequence is 15 residues long. CDR1 SGHTA and CDR2 FQGNSA come from the germline V gene. V lost 7 bases, J lost 2 bases, and 5 bases stayed unmatched. CDR3 region: CASTSGGFFTDTQYF. The CDR3 region has the DNA TGTGCCAGCACTAGCGGGGGGTTCTTCACAGATACGCAGTATTTT.

V usage is TRBV19 and J usage is TRBJ2-5, with no clear D. The CDR3 runs 14 residues. CDR1 LNHDA and CDR2 SQIVND come from the germline V gene (reference sequence). The V gene lost 6 bases and the J gene lost 1 base, with 12 bases spanning the gap. CDR3 amino acids: CASRGMGSQETQYF. Here the CDR3 DNA reads TGTGCCAGTAGGGGTATGGGCAGCCAAGAGACCCAGTACTTC. The full variable domain, completed using reference TRBV19 and TRBJ2-5, is DGGITQSPKYLFRKEGQNVTLSCEQNLNHDAMYWYRQDPGQGLRLIYYSQIVNDFQKGDIAEGYSVSREKKESFPLTVTSAQKNPTAFYLCASRGMGSQETQYFGPGTRLLVL.

A single count supports this clone. V usage is TRBV7-2 and J usage is TRBJ2-3; D is undetermined. The V gene lost 0 bases and the J gene lost 3 bases, with 13 bases spanning the gap. The length of the CDR3 is 16 residues. Germline assignment: CDR1 SGHTA and CDR2 FQGNSA. The DNA of the CDR3 is TGTGCCAGCAGCTTAGCGCGAGCCCGACCGACAGATACGCAGTATTTT. Translating it yields CASSLARARPTDTQYF.

A few counts support this clone. The chain is built from TRBV11-3 and TRBJ2-1; 9 bases are a match to TRBD2. CDR3 length equals 14 residues. Germline V gene data show CDR1 as SGHNT and CDR2 as YENEEA. J was trimmed by 7 bases and V by 6 bases; bases with no gene match: 7. The CDR3 DNA is TGTGCCAGCAGGGAAGCGGGAGGTAGGAATGAGCAGTTCTTC. Translating it yields CASREAGGRNEQFF.